The 18 T cell receptor beta chains below were found in one sample sequenced in a study of blood T cell repertoires in COVID-19. Profiled with immunoSEQ multiplex PCR; TCRdb holds only in-frame clones, not every one. The sample consists of approximately 100,000 clones, approximately 85% of them appearing once. Sequenced input: peripheral blood. These receptors originate from a human donor in a cohort sampled during active COVID-19.

The genes are TRBV2 and TRBJ2-2; D ambiguous. Germline lookup yields CDR1 SNHLY and CDR2 FYNNEI. The CDR3 length is 13 residues. Deletions cut 11 bases from V and 1 base from J, with 11 bases between. The CDR3 here is CAGGYKNTGELFF. The CDR3 nucleotides are TGTGCCGGCGGATACAAGAACACCGGGGAGCTGTTTTTT.

The J gene is TRBJ2-3, the V gene TRBV30, with D tentatively TRBD1 (6 bases). The CDR3 sequence is 13 residues long. Trimming took 2 bases from V and 0 from J, leaving 6 bases between them. Germline values: CDR1 GTSNPN, CDR2 SVGIG (reference sequence). CDR3: CAWSRGSTDTQYF. Here the CDR3 DNA reads TGTGCCTGGAGTAGGGGGAGCACAGATACGCAGTATTTT. Looking up the rest from reference TRBV30 and TRBJ2-3 gives the full variable domain: SQTIHQWPATLVQPVGSPLSLECTVEGTSNPNLYWYRQAAGRGLQLLFYSVGIGQISSEVPQNLSASRPQDRQFILSSKKLLLSDSGFYLCAWSRGSTDTQYFGPGTRLTVL.

The gene calls are TRBV6-4 and TRBJ2-1, with 9 bases matching TRBD2. With V trimmed by 2 bases and J by 6 bases, 14 bases remained unmatched. Per the germline V gene, CDR1 is MRHNA and CDR2 is SNTAGT. CDR3 length equals 18 residues. The CDR3 bases are TGTGCCAGCAGTGACCGGAGTGAGGGCGGGAGGGCAGTCAATGAGCAGTTCTTC. Amino acids: CASSDRSEGGRAVNEQFF.

The J gene is TRBJ2-4, the V gene TRBV5-4; 9 bases map to TRBD1. The CDR3 extends over 16 amino acids. Germline values: CDR1 SGHNT, CDR2 YYREEE (reference sequence). The ends lost 2 bases at V and 2 bases at J; junction bases unmatched: 5. The CDR3, as DNA: TGTGCCAGCAGCTTCCTGGGGACAGGGACCAAAAACATTCAGTACTTC. Its translation is CASSFLGTGTKNIQYF.

The V gene is TRBV6-6, the J gene TRBJ1-1; D is unclear. CDR3 length: 12 residues. Germline V gene data show CDR1 as MNHNY and CDR2 as SVGAGI (reference sequence). V was clipped by 2 bases and J by 4 bases, with 5 bases between them. DNA of the CDR3: TGTGCCAGCAGTTACGGCCCCACTGAAGCTTTCTTT. Its protein product is CASSYGPTEAFF.

This chain uses TRBV4-2 with TRBJ2-3; 10 positions agree with TRBD2. Trimming cost V 5 bases and J 4 bases; bases outside gene matches: 6. The CDR3 runs 15 residues. Germline loops: CDR1 LGHNA, CDR2 YNFKEQ. CDR3 sequence: CASSEELAGADTQYF. CDR3 bases: TGTGCCAGCAGCGAGGAGCTAGCGGGAGCAGATACGCAGTATTTT.

The rearrangement joins TRBV7-2 to TRBJ2-3; a possible D gene is TRBD2 (6 bases). V gave up 7 bases and J gave up 4 bases, with 15 bases separating them. CDR1 is SGHTA and CDR2 is FQGNSA in the germline V gene. The CDR3 totals 14 residues. In DNA form, the CDR3 reads TGTGCCAGCAAGACCCGATCGGGGGCAGATACGCAGTATTTT. Protein: CASKTRSGADTQYF.

The chain recombines TRBV20-1 with TRBJ2-7, with D perhaps TRBD2 (5 bases). The germline V gene encodes CDR1 DFQATT and CDR2 SNEGSKA (reference sequence). The CDR3 covers 11 residues. Trimming removed 6 bases from V and 5 bases from J, with 11 bases in between. The CDR3 sequence is CSAEQRDEQYF. CDR3 DNA: TGCAGTGCCGAGCAGAGGGACGAGCAGTACTTC.

The chain has TRBV9 and TRBJ1-1, with D tentatively TRBD1 (5 bases). CDR3 length: 14 residues. Per the germline V gene, CDR1 is SGDLS and CDR2 is YYNGEE. Trimming took off 0 bases at V and 11 bases at J, with 17 bases between the two ends. The CDR3 DNA reads as TGTGCCAGCAGCGTAGATCCGGCTGGGGGGTGGGCTTTCTTT. It specifies CASSVDPAGGWAFF.

The rearrangement links TRBV24-1 to TRBJ2-1, with 12 nucleotides matching TRBD2. Per germline, CDR1 KGHDR and CDR2 SFDVKD. The CDR3 has 16 amino acids. Germline trimming cut 2 bases from V and 9 bases from J; bases unmatched to any gene: 7. CDR3 in amino acids: CATSDSASGRAGEQFF. CDR3 nucleotides: TGTGCCACCAGTGATTCGGCTAGCGGGAGGGCCGGTGAGCAGTTCTTC.

The chain uses TRBV28 and TRBJ2-1; D may be TRBD2 (7 bases). V dropped 10 bases and J dropped 6 bases, with 19 bases sitting between them. Germline V gene sequence: CDR1 MDHEN, CDR2 SYDVKM. The CDR3 has 14 residues. Here the CDR3 reads CATDLGGGGNEQFF. In DNA, the CDR3 is TGTGCCACCGACCTCGGGGGAGGGGGCAATGAGCAGTTCTTC. Complete variable domain (other parts from reference TRBV28 and TRBJ2-1): DVKVTQSSRYLVKRTGEKVFLECVQDMDHENMFWYRQDPGLGLRLIYFSYDVKMKEKGDIPEGYSVSREKKERFSLILESASTNQTSMYLCATDLGGGGNEQFFGPGTRLTVL.

This chain joins TRBV30 and TRBJ1-1; possibly TRBD1 for D (6 bases). The CDR3 runs 14 residues. In germline, CDR1 is GTSNPN, CDR2 SVGIG (reference sequence). V was pared by 3 bases and J by 4 bases, with 15 bases between. CDR3 coding DNA: TGTGCCTGGAGGGGGGACAACCGGGGCACTGAAGCTTTCTTT. Translating it yields CAWRGDNRGTEAFF. The whole variable domain, remainder taken from reference TRBV30 and TRBJ1-1, is SQTIHQWPATLVQPVGSPLSLECTVEGTSNPNLYWYRQAAGRGLQLLFYSVGIGQISSEVPQNLSASRPQDRQFILSSKKLLLSDSGFYLCAWRGDNRGTEAFFGQGTRLTVV.

The chain employs TRBV14 and TRBJ2-2; 7 bases map to TRBD2. The length of the CDR3 is 15 residues. Germline loops: CDR1 SGHDN, CDR2 FVKESK. V lost 3 bases and J lost 8; bases outside the gene matches: 9. The CDR3 here is CASSQFSSGIGELFF. CDR3 DNA: TGTGCCAGCAGCCAGTTTTCCAGCGGGATTGGGGAGCTGTTTTTT.

The chain has TRBV4-3 and TRBJ2-7, with 11 positions matching TRBD2. This CDR3 contains 15 residues. The V gene's germline CDR1 is LGHNA and CDR2 YSLEER. V was pared by 1 base and J by 4 bases, with 3 bases of the junction left unmatched. The CDR3 DNA reads as TGCGCCAGCAGCCAAGCACCTAGCGGGGGGTACGAGCAGTACTTC. Protein: CASSQAPSGGYEQYF.

The chain links TRBV3-1 (or the pseudogene TRBV3-2) to TRBJ1-2, with 8 nucleotides matching TRBD1. The germline CDR1 and CDR2 sequences are LGHDT and YNNKEL (reference sequence). Trimming at V came to 4 bases and at J to 0 bases, leaving 4 bases not matched to a gene. CDR3 length: 15 residues. CDR3 sequence reads: CASSPGQGPNYGYTF. The CDR3 coding sequence is TGTGCCAGCAGCCCTGGACAGGGACCTAACTATGGCTACACCTTC.

V is TRBV10-1 and J is TRBJ2-5; TRBD1 aligns across 9 bases. CDR1 is WNHNN and CDR2 is SYGVQD in the germline V gene (reference sequence). This CDR3 region has 18 residues. The ends lost 3 bases at V and 5 bases at J; junction bases unmatched: 16. The CDR3: CASSDGQGFVVNGETQYF. For the CDR3, the DNA is TGCGCCAGCAGTGATGGACAGGGGTTCGTCGTAAACGGGGAGACCCAGTACTTC.

Comment on this clone: A junction boundary mismatches the germline segment, possibly from a read error. The chain employs TRBV28 and TRBJ1-2; a possible D gene is TRBD1 (5 bases). The V gene's germline CDR1 is MDHEN and CDR2 SYDVKM. The CDR3 extends over 14 amino acids. Here the CDR3 DNA reads TGTGCCAGCACGGCCCCGGGGACTAATTATGGCTACACCTTC. As protein: CASTAPGTNYGYTF.

This clone has only one observation. V gene TRBV2 combines with J gene TRBJ1-1; D is uncertain. The CDR3 has 14 amino acids. Trimming shortened V by 6 bases and J by 1 base, and 12 bases separated the two germline ends. CDR1 is SNHLY, CDR2 FYNNEI, per germline. Here the CDR3 reads CASSSVRQNTEAFF. The DNA for the CDR3 is TGTGCCAGCAGCTCAGTGCGGCAGAACACTGAAGCTTTCTTT.